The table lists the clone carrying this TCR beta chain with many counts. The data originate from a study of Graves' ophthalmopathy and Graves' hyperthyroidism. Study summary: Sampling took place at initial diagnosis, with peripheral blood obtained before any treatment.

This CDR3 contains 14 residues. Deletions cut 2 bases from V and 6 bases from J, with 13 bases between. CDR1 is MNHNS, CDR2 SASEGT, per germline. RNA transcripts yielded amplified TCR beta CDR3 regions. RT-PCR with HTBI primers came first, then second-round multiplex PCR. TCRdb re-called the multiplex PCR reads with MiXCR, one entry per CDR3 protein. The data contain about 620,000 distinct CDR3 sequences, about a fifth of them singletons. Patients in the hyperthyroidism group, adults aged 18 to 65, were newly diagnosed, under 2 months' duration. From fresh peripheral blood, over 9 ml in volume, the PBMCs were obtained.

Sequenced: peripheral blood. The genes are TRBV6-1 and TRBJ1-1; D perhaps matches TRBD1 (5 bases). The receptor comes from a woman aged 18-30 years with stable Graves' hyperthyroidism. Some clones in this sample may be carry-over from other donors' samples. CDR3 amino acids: CASSEPWGTSEAFF. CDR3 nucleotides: TGTGCCAGCAGTGAACCCTGGGGCACGTCTGAAGCTTTCTTT.